This TCR beta chain was profiled in a study of cytomegalovirus exposure and HLA in healthy donors. Study-level findings and limits: CMV serostatus was the sole immune exposure information available.

Primers included in the PCR were 60 Vbeta and 13 Jbeta primers. In the study's own analysis: Later, an analysis found about 80 million unique TCR beta chains, and around 12 million of these were shared. Sequencing used immunoSEQ multiplex PCR; TCRdb keeps in-frame clones, though not all of them. D and trimming come from the DNA, and the V and J calls and clone size come from that table. Of about 190,000 clones in the sample, around 73% were seen once. Comments on this clone: The antigen is unknown.

V was cut by 5 bases and J by 4 bases, with 21 bases left in between. This CDR3 is 15 amino acids long. Germline CDR1 GTSNPN, CDR2 SVGIG (reference sequence). The genes are TRBV30 and TRBJ2-7; TRBD2 is a possible D gene (5 bases). The origin of this receptor is a young woman in good health and CMV-seropositive. Material: PBMCs. The CDR3 coding sequence is TGTGCCTGGCCCCCCGGAGGTCAGTTGAATTACGAGCAGTACTTC. Protein sequence: CAWPPGGQLNYEQYF.